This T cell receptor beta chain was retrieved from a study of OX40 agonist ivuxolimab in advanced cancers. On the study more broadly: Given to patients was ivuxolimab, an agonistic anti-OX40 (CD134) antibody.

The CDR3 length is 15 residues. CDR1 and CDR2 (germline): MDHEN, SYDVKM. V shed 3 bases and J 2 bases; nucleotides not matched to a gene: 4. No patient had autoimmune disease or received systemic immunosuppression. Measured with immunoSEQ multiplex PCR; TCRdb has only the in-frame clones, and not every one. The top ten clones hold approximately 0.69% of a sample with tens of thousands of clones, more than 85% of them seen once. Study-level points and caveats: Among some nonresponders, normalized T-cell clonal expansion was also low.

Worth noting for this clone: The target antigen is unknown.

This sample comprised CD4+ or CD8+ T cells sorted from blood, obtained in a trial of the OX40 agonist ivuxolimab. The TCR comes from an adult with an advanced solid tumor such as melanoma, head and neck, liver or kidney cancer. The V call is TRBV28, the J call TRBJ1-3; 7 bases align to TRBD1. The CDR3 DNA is TGTGCCAGCAGTTTGACAGGGTTTACTGGAAACACCATATATTTT. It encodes CASSLTGFTGNTIYF.